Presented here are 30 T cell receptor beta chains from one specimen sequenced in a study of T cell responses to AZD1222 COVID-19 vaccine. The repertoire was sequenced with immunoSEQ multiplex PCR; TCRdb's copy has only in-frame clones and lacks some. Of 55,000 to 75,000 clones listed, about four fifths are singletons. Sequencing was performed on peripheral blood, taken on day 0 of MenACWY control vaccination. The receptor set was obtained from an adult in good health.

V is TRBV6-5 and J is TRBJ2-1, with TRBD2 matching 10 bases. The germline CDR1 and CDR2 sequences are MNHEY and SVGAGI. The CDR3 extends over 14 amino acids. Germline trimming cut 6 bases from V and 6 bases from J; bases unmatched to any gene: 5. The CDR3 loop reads CASRGGTSANEQFF. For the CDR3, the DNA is TGTGCCAGCAGGGGAGGGACTAGCGCCAATGAGCAGTTCTTC.

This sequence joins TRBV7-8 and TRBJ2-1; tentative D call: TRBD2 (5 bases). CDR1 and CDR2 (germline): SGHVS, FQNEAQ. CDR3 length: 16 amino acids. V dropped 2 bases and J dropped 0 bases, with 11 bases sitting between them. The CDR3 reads CASSLTWESSYNEQFF. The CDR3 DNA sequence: TGTGCCAGCAGCTTAACCTGGGAGAGCTCCTACAATGAGCAGTTCTTC.

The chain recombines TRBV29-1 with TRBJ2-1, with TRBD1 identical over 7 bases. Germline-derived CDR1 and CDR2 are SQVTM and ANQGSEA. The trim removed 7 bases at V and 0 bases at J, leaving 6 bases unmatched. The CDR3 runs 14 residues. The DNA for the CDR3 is TGCAGCGCGGGACAGCATAGCTCCTACAATGAGCAGTTCTTC. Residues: CSAGQHSSYNEQFF.

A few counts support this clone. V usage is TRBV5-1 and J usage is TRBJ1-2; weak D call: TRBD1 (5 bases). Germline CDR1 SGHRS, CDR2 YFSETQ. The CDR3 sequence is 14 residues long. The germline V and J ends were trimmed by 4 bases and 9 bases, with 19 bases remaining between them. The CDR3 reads CASSPRAGTERYTF. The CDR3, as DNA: TGCGCCAGCAGCCCCAGGGCCGGGACCGAACGCTACACCTTC.

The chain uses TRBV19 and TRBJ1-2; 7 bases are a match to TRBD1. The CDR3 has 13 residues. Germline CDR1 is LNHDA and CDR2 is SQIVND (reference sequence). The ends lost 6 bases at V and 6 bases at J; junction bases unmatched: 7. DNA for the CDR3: TGTGCCAGTAGGGGACAGAGGGACGATGGCTACACCTTC. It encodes CASRGQRDDGYTF.

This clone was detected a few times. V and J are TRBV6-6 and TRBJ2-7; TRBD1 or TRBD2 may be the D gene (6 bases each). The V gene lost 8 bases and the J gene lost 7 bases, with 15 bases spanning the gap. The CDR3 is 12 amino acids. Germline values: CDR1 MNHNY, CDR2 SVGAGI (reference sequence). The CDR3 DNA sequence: TGTGCCAGCGGTAGGGGGGCGGTGGAGCAGTACTTC. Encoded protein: CASGRGAVEQYF.

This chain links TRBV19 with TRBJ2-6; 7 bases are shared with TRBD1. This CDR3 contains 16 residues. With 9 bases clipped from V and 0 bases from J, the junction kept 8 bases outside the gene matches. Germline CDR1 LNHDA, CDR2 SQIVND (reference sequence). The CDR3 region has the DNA TGTGCCAGCAGACGGGACAGCCCCTCTGGGGCCAACGTCCTGACTTTC. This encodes CASRRDSPSGANVLTF.

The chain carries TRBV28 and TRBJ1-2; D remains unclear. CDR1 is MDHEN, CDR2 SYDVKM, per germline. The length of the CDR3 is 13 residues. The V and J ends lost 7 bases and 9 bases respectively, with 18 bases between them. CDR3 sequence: CASTLVHQTSYTF. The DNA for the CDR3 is TGTGCCAGCACTTTGGTCCACCAAACGAGCTACACCTTC.

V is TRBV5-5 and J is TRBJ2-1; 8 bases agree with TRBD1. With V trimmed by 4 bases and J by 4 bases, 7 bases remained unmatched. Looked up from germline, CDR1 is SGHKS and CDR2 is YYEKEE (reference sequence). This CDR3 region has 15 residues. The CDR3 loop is CASSPTGDLYNEQFF. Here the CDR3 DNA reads TGTGCCAGCAGCCCGACAGGGGACCTTTACAATGAGCAGTTCTTC.

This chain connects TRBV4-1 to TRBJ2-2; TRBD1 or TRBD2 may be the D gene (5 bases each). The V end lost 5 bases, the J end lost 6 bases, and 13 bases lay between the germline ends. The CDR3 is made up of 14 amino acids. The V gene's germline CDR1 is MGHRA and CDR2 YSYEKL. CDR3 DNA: TGCGCCAGCAGCGGGACGGACCTCGCCGGGGAGCTGTTTTTT. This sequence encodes CASSGTDLAGELFF.

The DNA of the CDR3 is TGTGCCAGTAGTATAGAGGGCGGTAGCAATCAGCCCCAGCATTTT. Translated, it gives CASSIEGGSNQPQHF. The V and J genes are TRBV19 and TRBJ1-5; D is unclear. The CDR3 extends over 15 amino acids. Germline loops: CDR1 LNHDA, CDR2 SQIVND (reference sequence). The V end lost 0 bases, the J end lost 0 bases, and 6 bases lay between the germline ends.

The CDR3 DNA follows: TGTGCCAGCAGCGACAGCTCCTACGAGCAGTACTTC. Protein: CASSDSSYEQYF. The chain recombines TRBV2 with TRBJ2-7; tentatively, D is TRBD1 (5 bases). The germline gives CDR1 SNHLY, CDR2 FYNNEI. This CDR3 is 12 amino acids long. Trimming removed 6 bases at V and 0 bases at J, with 6 bases between.

CDR3 region: CAISESTGENTEAFF. The CDR3 region has the DNA TGTGCCATCAGTGAGTCGACAGGAGAGAACACTGAAGCTTTCTTT. J is TRBJ1-1 and V is TRBV10-3; D possibly corresponds to TRBD1 (6 bases). V was pared by 0 bases and J by 1 base, with 9 bases between. This CDR3 region has 15 residues. CDR1 and CDR2 (germline): ENHRY, SYGVKD.

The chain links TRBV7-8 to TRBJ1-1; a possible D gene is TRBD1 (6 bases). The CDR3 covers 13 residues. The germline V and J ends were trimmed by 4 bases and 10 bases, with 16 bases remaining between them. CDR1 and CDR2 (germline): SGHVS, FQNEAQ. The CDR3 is CASSSEGGRAAFF. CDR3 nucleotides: TGTGCCAGCAGCTCCGAGGGGGGCCGCGCAGCTTTCTTT.

The DNA of the CDR3 is TGTGCCAGCAGTGAAAATCGAGGACTGGAGGGCTACACCTTC. Translating it yields CASSENRGLEGYTF. This sequence joins TRBV6-1 and TRBJ1-2, with D unresolved. V was shortened by 2 bases and J by 8 bases, with 15 bases between the two germline ends. CDR1 is MNHNS and CDR2 is SASEGT in the germline V gene. This CDR3 comprises 14 residues.

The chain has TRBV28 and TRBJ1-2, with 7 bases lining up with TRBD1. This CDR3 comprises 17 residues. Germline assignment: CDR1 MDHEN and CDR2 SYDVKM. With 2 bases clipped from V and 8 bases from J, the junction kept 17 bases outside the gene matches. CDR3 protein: CASSLTATGSELRGYTF. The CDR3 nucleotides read TGTGCCAGCAGTTTAACAGCGACAGGGAGCGAGCTCCGCGGCTACACCTTC.

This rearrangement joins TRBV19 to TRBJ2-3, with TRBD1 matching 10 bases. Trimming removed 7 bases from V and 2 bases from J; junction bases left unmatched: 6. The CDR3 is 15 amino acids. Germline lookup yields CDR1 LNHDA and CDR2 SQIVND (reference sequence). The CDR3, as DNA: TGTGCCAGTAAATCCGGGACAGGGGACACAGATACGCAGTATTTT. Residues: CASKSGTGDTDTQYF.

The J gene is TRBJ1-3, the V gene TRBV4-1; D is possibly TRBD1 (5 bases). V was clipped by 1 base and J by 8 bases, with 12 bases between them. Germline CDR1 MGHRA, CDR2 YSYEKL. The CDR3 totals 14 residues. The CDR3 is CASSQVMGVDTIYF. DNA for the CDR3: TGCGCCAGCAGCCAAGTGATGGGGGTGGACACCATATATTTT.

The CDR3 nucleotides are TGTGCCAGCAGAATAGGGCAGACCTCTGGCTACACCTTC. It codes for CASRIGQTSGYTF. The chain carries TRBV6-5 and TRBJ1-2; D unclear. The V gene lost 6 bases and the J gene lost 7 bases, with 15 bases spanning the gap. CDR1 is MNHEY, CDR2 SVGAGI, per germline. The CDR3 has 13 amino acids.

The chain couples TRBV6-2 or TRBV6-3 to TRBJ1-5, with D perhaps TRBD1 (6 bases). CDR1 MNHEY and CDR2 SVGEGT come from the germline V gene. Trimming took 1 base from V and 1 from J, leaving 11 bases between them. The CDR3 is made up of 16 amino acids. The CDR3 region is CASSYFGQPSNQPQHF. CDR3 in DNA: TGTGCCAGCAGTTACTTCGGACAGCCCAGCAATCAGCCCCAGCATTTT.

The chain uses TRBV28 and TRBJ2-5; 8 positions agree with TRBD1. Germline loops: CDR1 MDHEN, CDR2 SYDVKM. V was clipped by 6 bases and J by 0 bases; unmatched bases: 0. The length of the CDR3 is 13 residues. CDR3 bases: TGTGCCAGCAGGGACAGGGACCAAGAGACCCAGTACTTC. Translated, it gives CASRDRDQETQYF. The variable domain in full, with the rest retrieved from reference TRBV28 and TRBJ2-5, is DVKVTQSSRYLVKRTGEKVFLECVQDMDHENMFWYRQDPGLGLRLIYFSYDVKMKEKGDIPEGYSVSREKKERFSLILESASTNQTSMYLCASRDRDQETQYFGPGTRLLVL.

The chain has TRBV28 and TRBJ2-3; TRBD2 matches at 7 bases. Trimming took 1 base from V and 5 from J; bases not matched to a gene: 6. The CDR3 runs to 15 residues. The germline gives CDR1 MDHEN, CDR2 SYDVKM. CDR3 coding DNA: TGTGCCAGCAGTTTATTGGGGGAGGGCGGAGATACGCAGTATTTT. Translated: CASSLLGEGGDTQYF.

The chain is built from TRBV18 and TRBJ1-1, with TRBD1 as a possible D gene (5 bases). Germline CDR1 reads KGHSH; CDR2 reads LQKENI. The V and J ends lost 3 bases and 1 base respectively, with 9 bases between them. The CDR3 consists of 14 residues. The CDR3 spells CASSPGGTNTEAFF. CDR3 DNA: TGTGCCAGCTCACCCGGGGGAACGAACACTGAAGCTTTCTTT.

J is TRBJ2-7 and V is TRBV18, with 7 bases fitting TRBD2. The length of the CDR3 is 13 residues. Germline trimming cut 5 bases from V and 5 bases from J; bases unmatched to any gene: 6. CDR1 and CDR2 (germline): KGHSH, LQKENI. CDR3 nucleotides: TGTGCCAGCTCATCCGTTCGGGGGGACGAGCAGTACTTC. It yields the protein CASSSVRGDEQYF.

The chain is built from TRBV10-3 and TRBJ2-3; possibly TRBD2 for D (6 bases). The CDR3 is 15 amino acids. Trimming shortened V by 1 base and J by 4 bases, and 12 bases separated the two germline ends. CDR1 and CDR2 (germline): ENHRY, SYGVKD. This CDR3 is CAISELAGQADTQYF. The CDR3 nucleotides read TGTGCCATCAGTGAGTTGGCGGGGCAGGCAGATACGCAGTATTTT.

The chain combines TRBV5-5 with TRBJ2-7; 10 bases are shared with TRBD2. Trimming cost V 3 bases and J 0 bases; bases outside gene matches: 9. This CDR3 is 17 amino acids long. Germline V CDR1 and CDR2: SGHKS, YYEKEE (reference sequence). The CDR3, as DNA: TGTGCCAGCAGCTGGACCAGGACTAGCGGTAGCTCCTACGAGCAGTACTTC. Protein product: CASSWTRTSGSSYEQYF.

CDR3 sequence (DNA): TGTGCCAGCAACAATGAGGGATGGAACACTGAAGCTTTCTTT. Protein product: CASNNEGWNTEAFF. The chain links TRBV7-9 to TRBJ1-1; D unresolved. V was clipped by 7 bases and J by 1 base, with 13 bases between them. Germline CDR1 is SEHNR and CDR2 is FQNEAQ (reference sequence). The length of the CDR3 is 14 residues.

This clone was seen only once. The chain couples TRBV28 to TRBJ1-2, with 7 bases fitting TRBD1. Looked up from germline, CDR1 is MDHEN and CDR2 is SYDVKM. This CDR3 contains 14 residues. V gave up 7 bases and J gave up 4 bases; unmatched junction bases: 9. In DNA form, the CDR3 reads TGTGCCAGCACATCAAGGGGGCTAGGCTATGGCTACACCTTC. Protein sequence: CASTSRGLGYGYTF.

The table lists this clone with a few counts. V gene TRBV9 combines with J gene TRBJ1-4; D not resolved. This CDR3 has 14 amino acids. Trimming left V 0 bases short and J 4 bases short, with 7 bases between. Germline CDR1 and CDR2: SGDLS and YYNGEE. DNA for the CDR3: TGTGCCAGCAGCGTAGAGGGCGGTAATGAAAAACTGTTTTTT. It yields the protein CASSVEGGNEKLFF.

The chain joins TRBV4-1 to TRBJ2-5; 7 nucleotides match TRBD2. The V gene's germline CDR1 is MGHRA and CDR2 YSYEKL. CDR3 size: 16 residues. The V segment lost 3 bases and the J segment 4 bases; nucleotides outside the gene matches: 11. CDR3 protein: CASSQGAGPLGETQYF. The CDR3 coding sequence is TGCGCCAGCAGCCAGGGAGCGGGACCGTTAGGAGAGACCCAGTACTTC.